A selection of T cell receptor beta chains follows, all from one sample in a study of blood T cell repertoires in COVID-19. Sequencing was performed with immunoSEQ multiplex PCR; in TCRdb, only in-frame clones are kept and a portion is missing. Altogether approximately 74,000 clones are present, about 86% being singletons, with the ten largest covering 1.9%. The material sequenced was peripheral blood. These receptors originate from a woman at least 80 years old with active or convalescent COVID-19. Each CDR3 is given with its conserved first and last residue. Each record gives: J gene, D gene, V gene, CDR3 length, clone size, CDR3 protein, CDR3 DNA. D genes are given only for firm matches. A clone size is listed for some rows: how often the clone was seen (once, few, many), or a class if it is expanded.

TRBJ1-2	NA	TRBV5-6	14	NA	CASSLERGGYGYTF	TGTGCCAGCAGCTTGGAGCGGGGAGGCTATGGCTACACCTTC
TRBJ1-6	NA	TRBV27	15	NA	CASSLTATVNSPLHF	TGTGCCAGCAGTTTGACAGCCACCGTTAATTCACCCCTCCACTTT
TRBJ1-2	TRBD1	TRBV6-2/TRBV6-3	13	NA	CASSYGTGNGYTF	TGTGCCAGCAGTTACGGGACAGGGAATGGCTACACCTTC
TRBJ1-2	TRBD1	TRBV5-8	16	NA	CASSLRRDRGLDGYTF	TGTGCCAGCAGCTTGAGGCGGGACAGGGGGCTGGATGGCTACACCTTC
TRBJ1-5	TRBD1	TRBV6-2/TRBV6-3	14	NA	CASSGQVPAQPQHF	TGTGCCAGCAGCGGACAGGTGCCGGCTCAGCCCCAGCATTTT
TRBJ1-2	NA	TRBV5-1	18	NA	CASSLRPAGQTPGYGYTF	TGCGCCAGCAGCCTGCGGCCTGCAGGACAGACCCCGGGCTATGGCTACACCTTC
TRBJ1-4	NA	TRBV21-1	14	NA	CASSRDRTNEKLFF	TGTGCCAGCAGCCGGGACAGGACTAATGAAAAACTGTTTTTT
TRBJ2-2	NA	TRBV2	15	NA	CASVGGDWRTGELFF	TGTGCCAGCGTCGGAGGGGACTGGAGGACCGGGGAGCTGTTTTTT
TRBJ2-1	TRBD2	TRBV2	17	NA	CASSAPLGAGVDNEQFF	TGTGCCAGCAGTGCCCCACTAGGAGCGGGAGTAGACAATGAGCAGTTCTTC
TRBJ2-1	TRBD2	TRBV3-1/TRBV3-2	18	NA	CASSQEVPGLGSYNEQFF	TGTGCCAGCAGCCAAGAGGTCCCGGGACTAGGATCCTACAATGAGCAGTTCTTC
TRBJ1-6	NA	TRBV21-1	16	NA	CASSQIDISYNSPLHF	TGTGCCAGCAGCCAGATTGACATCTCCTATAATTCACCCCTCCACTTT
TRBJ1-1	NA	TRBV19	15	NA	CASSIGGQRNTEAFF	TGTGCCAGTAGTATAGGCGGACAGCGGAACACTGAAGCTTTCTTT
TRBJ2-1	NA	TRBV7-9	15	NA	CASSLARAGVNEQFF	TGTGCCAGCAGCTTAGCGCGGGCAGGGGTAAATGAGCAGTTCTTC
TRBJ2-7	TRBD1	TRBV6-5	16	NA	CASSYHGQGASYEQYF	TGTGCCAGCAGTTACCACGGACAGGGGGCATCCTACGAGCAGTACTTC
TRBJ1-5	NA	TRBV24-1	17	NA	CATSDAPGQDSNQPQHF	TGTGCCACCAGTGATGCCCCGGGACAAGATAGCAATCAGCCCCAGCATTTT
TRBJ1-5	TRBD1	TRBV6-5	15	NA	CASILDRERNQPQHF	TGTGCCAGCATTCTAGACAGGGAAAGAAATCAGCCCCAGCATTTT
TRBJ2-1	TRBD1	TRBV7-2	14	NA	CASSLDRGYPEQFF	TGTGCCAGCAGCTTAGACAGGGGCTATCCTGAGCAGTTCTTC
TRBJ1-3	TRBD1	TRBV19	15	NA	CASSRTGGGGNTIYF	TGTGCCAGTAGTCGGACAGGGGGCGGTGGAAACACCATATATTTT
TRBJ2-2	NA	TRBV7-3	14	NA	CASSEGISSGELFF	TGCGCCAGCAGCGAGGGAATTTCTTCCGGGGAGCTGTTTTTT
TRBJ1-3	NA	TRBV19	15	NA	CASSMGGGSGNTIYF	TGTGCCAGTAGTATGGGAGGGGGCTCTGGAAACACCATATATTTT
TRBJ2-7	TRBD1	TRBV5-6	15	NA	CASRRGQLEAYEQYF	TGTGCCAGCAGACGGGGACAGTTAGAGGCCTACGAGCAGTACTTC
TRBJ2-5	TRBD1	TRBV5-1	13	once	CASSLEGAETQYF	TGCGCCAGCAGCTTGGAGGGGGCGGAGACCCAGTACTTC
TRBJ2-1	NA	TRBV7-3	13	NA	CASSGGARGEQFF	TGTGCCAGCAGCGGGGGGGCACGAGGTGAGCAGTTCTTC
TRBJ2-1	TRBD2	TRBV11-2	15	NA	CASSLVRGGPTGQFF	TGTGCCAGCAGCTTAGTGCGGGGGGGGCCCACCGGGCAGTTCTTC
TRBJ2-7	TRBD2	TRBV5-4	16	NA	CASSAGGRGASYEQYF	TGTGCCAGCAGCGCGGGGGGGCGGGGCGCCTCCTACGAGCAGTACTTC
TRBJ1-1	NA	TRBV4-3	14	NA	CASSRLQDNTEAFF	TGCGCCAGCAGCCGCCTCCAGGATAACACTGAAGCTTTCTTT
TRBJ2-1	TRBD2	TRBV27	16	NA	CASSYGGTVAYNEQFF	TGTGCCAGCAGTTACGGGGGGACGGTCGCTTACAATGAGCAGTTCTTC
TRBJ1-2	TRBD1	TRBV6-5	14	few	CASSSLLLTGGYTF	TGTGCCAGCAGTTCCCTACTCCTGACAGGGGGCTACACCTTC
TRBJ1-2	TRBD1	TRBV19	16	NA	CASSAFEDRGFYGYTF	TGTGCCAGTAGCGCGTTTGAGGACAGGGGGTTCTATGGCTACACCTTC